The present T cell receptor (beta chain) was sequenced within a study of blood T cell repertoires in COVID-19. The ends were cut back, 3 bases at V and 6 bases at J, with 11 bases in the middle. This CDR3 has 13 amino acids. The table came from immunoSEQ multiplex PCR; TCRdb's copy has only in-frame clones and leaves some out. The top ten hold about a sixth of the sample, which has around 190,000 clones, around 76% seen once. This sequence was found in a woman aged 45 to 65 with acute COVID-19. The sequenced sample was PBMCs or T cells enriched from blood (not recorded which). The V call is TRBV12-3 or TRBV12-4, the J call TRBJ1-1; tentatively, D is TRBD1 (5 bases). The CDR3 DNA sequence: TGTGCCAGCAGTTTTCAGGGAAGGTCTGAAGCTTTCTTT. Translated: CASSFQGRSEAFF.